Each of the 31 T cell receptor beta chains below was sequenced from the same sample in a study of blood T cell repertoires in COVID-19. Measured with immunoSEQ multiplex PCR; TCRdb has only the in-frame clones, and not every one. The data show more than 150,000 clones, 60% to 80% seen once. The source material was peripheral blood. These receptors came from a man aged 60 to 69 with active or convalescent COVID-19.

The chain joins TRBV5-1 to TRBJ2-2, with 10 nucleotides matching TRBD2. The germline V gene has CDR1 SGHRS and CDR2 YFSETQ. CDR3 size: 16 residues. The V and J ends lost 1 base and 2 bases, in that order; junction bases with no gene match: 2. CDR3 sequence reads: CASSLWTSGNTGELFF. For the CDR3, the DNA is TGCGCCAGCAGCTTGTGGACTAGCGGCAACACCGGGGAGCTGTTTTTT. The full variable domain, with the rest looked up from reference TRBV5-1 and TRBJ2-2, is KAGVTQTPRYLIKTRGQQVTLSCSPISGHRSVSWYQQTPGQGLQFLFEYFSETQRNKGNFPGRFSGRQFSNSRSEMNVSTLELGDSALYLCASSLWTSGNTGELFFGEGSRLTVL.

This clone was seen a single time. This chain uses TRBV29-1 with TRBJ1-5; 7 positions agree with TRBD1. V was clipped by 5 bases and J by 2 bases; unmatched bases: 3. CDR1 SQVTM and CDR2 ANQGSEA come from the germline V gene. The CDR3 extends over 13 amino acids. The CDR3 protein is CSVSRGRNQPQHF. The CDR3 nucleotides are TGCAGCGTTTCTAGGGGGCGCAATCAGCCCCAGCATTTT.

The chain has TRBV29-1 and TRBJ1-1, with 8 nucleotides matching TRBD1. Germline-derived CDR1 and CDR2 are SQVTM and ANQGSEA. J lost 4 bases, V lost 6 bases, and 7 bases had no gene match. CDR3 length: 13 residues. This chain's CDR3 is CSVCLRGPTEAFF. CDR3 in DNA: TGCAGCGTCTGTCTCAGGGGGCCCACTGAAGCTTTCTTT. Complete variable domain (other parts from reference TRBV29-1 and TRBJ1-1): SAVISQKPSRDICQRGTSLTIQCQVDSQVTMMFWYRQQPGQSLTLIATANQGSEATYESGFVIDKFPISRPNLTFSTLTVSNMSPEDSSIYLCSVCLRGPTEAFFGQGTRLTVV.

The V and J genes are TRBV7-3 and TRBJ2-1; D possibly corresponds to TRBD2 (6 bases). Germline V gene data show CDR1 as SGHTA and CDR2 as FQGTGA. Trimming took off 5 bases at V and 4 bases at J, with 9 bases between the two ends. The CDR3 covers 13 residues. CDR3 nucleotides: TGTGCCAGCAGCGGGGACTCTTACAATGAGCAGTTCTTC. It translates to CASSGDSYNEQFF.

The rearrangement links TRBV5-1 to TRBJ2-5; 7 nucleotides align to TRBD1. The V and J ends lost 3 bases and 2 bases, in that order; junction bases with no gene match: 4. The germline V gene has CDR1 SGHRS and CDR2 YFSETQ. The CDR3 has 14 residues. CDR3 bases: TGCGCCAGCAGCTCGGGACAGTCTCAAGAGACCCAGTACTTC. Translating gives CASSSGQSQETQYF.

This clone has only a few counts. The CDR3 sequence: CASSLDVGLAGGEGYEQYF. CDR3 in DNA: TGTGCCAGCAGCTTAGATGTGGGACTAGCGGGAGGTGAAGGGTACGAGCAGTACTTC. The rearrangement uses TRBV13 and TRBJ2-7; the match to TRBD2 covers 15 bases. CDR3 length: 19 residues. V lost 1 base, J lost 4 bases, and 11 bases stayed unmatched. In germline, CDR1 is PRHDT, CDR2 FYEKMQ (reference sequence).

A few counts support this clone. The chain uses TRBV6-2 or TRBV6-3 and TRBJ1-5; D is possibly TRBD1 (6 bases). This CDR3 contains 15 residues. V gave up 2 bases and J gave up 7 bases, with 15 bases separating them. Germline lookup yields CDR1 MNHEY and CDR2 SVGEGT. CDR3 coding DNA: TGTGCCAGCAGTTACGCCACAGGGTTAAGACAGCCCCAGCATTTT. Encoded protein: CASSYATGLRQPQHF.

This clone showed up just once. The chain combines TRBV27 with TRBJ2-2; TRBD1 matches at 11 bases. The CDR3 loop spans 17 amino acids. V was clipped by 5 bases and J by 4 bases; unmatched bases: 9. Germline V CDR1 and CDR2: MNHEY, SMNVEV (reference sequence). The CDR3, as DNA: TGTGCCAGCAGTCCATATCGCGGACAGGGGGCCACCGGGGAGCTGTTTTTT. It is translated as CASSPYRGQGATGELFF.

Only one count was recorded for this clone. The chain recombines TRBV9 with TRBJ2-1, with D maybe TRBD2 (5 bases). The germline gives CDR1 SGDLS, CDR2 YYNGEE. The CDR3 is made up of 16 amino acids. The germline V and J ends were trimmed by 0 bases and 6 bases, with 16 bases remaining between them. CDR3 DNA: TGTGCCAGCAGCGTAGTTGGTGGGATTGGGAGCAATGAGCAGTTCTTC. Encoded protein: CASSVVGGIGSNEQFF.

The rearrangement links TRBV7-9 to TRBJ2-5; tentative D call: TRBD2 (5 bases). This CDR3 is 13 amino acids long. Germline CDR1 SEHNR, CDR2 FQNEAQ (reference sequence). Trimming stripped 5 bases from V and 4 bases from J, with 11 bases between. Written as DNA, the CDR3 is TGTGCCAGCAGCCGTAACCTAGCAGAGACCCAGTACTTC. Protein product: CASSRNLAETQYF. Full variable domain (missing parts from reference TRBV7-9 and TRBJ2-5): DTGVSQNPRHKITKRGQNVTFRCDPISEHNRLYWYRQTLGQGPEFLTYFQNEAQLEKSRLLSDRFSAERPKGSFSTLEIQRTEQGDSAMYLCASSRNLAETQYFGPGTRLLVL.

This clone was observed once. The gene calls are TRBV24-1 and TRBJ2-7; D perhaps matches TRBD2 (6 bases). V gave up 3 bases and J gave up 2 bases, with 10 bases separating them. The CDR3 length is 14 residues. Germline V CDR1 and CDR2: KGHDR, SFDVKD. As DNA, the CDR3 is TGTGCCACCAGTGATCCTCGGGGGACCTACGAGCAGTACTTC. This gives the protein CATSDPRGTYEQYF.

This sequence joins TRBV4-1 and TRBJ2-2; 11 positions match TRBD2. Germline lookup yields CDR1 MGHRA and CDR2 YSYEKL. Trimming at V came to 0 bases and at J to 6 bases, leaving 0 bases not matched to a gene. This CDR3 is built from 15 residues. The CDR3 DNA sequence: TGCGCCAGCAGCCAAGAGACTAGCGGGGCCGGGGAGCTGTTTTTT. This codes for CASSQETSGAGELFF.

The V gene is TRBV21-1, the J gene TRBJ2-7; TRBD1 was called by the table and not checked on the DNA. TRBV21-1 is given as a pseudogene. This CDR3 region has 15 residues. CDR3 bases: TGTGCCAGCAGCCCCCGGGCAGGGGGGACCTACGAGCAGTACTTC. It is translated as CASSPRAGGTYEQYF.

The rearrangement uses TRBV6-5 and TRBJ1-6; D perhaps matches TRBD1 (6 bases). CDR3 length equals 15 residues. V lost 5 bases, J lost 9 bases, and 17 bases lay in between. Per germline, CDR1 MNHEY and CDR2 SVGAGI. The CDR3 loop is CASSRLQGLSSPLHF. DNA for the CDR3: TGTGCCAGCAGTAGATTACAGGGCCTAAGTTCACCCCTCCACTTT.

This chain connects TRBV5-1 to TRBJ2-1; 11 nucleotides agree with TRBD2. The CDR3 is made up of 17 amino acids. V shed 4 bases, J shed 0 bases, and the junction held 6 bases outside the gene matches. CDR1 and CDR2 from the germline V gene are SGHRS and YFSETQ. CDR3 nucleotide sequence: TGCGCCAGCAGCGCGGGACTAGCGGTGAGCTCCTACAATGAGCAGTTCTTC. This encodes CASSAGLAVSSYNEQFF.

The rearrangement links TRBV30 to TRBJ2-3, with unresolved D. CDR3 length: 15 amino acids. The V end was cut by 3 bases, the J end by 0 bases, with 13 bases between. Germline lookup yields CDR1 GTSNPN and CDR2 SVGIG (reference sequence). CDR3 in amino acids: CAWSLVSLSTDTQYF. The CDR3 DNA sequence: TGTGCCTGGAGCCTCGTATCCCTCAGCACAGATACGCAGTATTTT. Full variable domain (outside the CDR3, taken from reference TRBV30 and TRBJ2-3): SQTIHQWPATLVQPVGSPLSLECTVEGTSNPNLYWYRQAAGRGLQLLFYSVGIGQISSEVPQNLSASRPQDRQFILSSKKLLLSDSGFYLCAWSLVSLSTDTQYFGPGTRLTVL.

The chain links TRBV2 to TRBJ2-7; unclear D gene. The CDR3 spans 13 residues. Germline V gives CDR1 SNHLY, CDR2 FYNNEI. V gave up 3 bases and J gave up 2 bases, with 8 bases separating them. CDR3 coding DNA: TGTGCCAGCAGTGAGGAGTGGACCTACGAGCAGTACTTC. Translated, it gives CASSEEWTYEQYF.

The V and J genes are TRBV12-3 or TRBV12-4 and TRBJ1-2; D gene unclear. The CDR3 loop spans 13 amino acids. V lost 6 bases and J 7 bases, leaving 15 bases between the germline ends. CDR3 DNA sequence: TGTGCCAGCAGCCTCCCCAGTCCAGGTGGCTACACCTTC. As protein: CASSLPSPGGYTF.

The chain couples TRBV6-4 to TRBJ2-1, with D tentatively TRBD1 (6 bases). CDR1 MRHNA and CDR2 SNTAGT come from the germline V gene. Trimming removed 0 bases at V and 15 bases at J, with 15 bases between. The CDR3 is 13 amino acids. For the CDR3, the DNA is TGTGCCAGCAGTGACTCGGGTCGACAGGAGTGGTTCTTC. It codes for CASSDSGRQEWFF.

The genes are TRBV7-2 and TRBJ1-1; a possible D gene is TRBD1 (5 bases). Trimming left V 5 bases short and J 5 bases short, with 12 bases between. Germline values: CDR1 SGHTA, CDR2 FQGNSA. CDR3 length equals 13 residues. In DNA, the CDR3 is TGTGCCAGCAGCCGCCAGGGAGGGACTGAAGCTTTCTTT. Amino acids: CASSRQGGTEAFF.

The chain joins TRBV29-1 to TRBJ1-3; 10 bases match TRBD1. The V gene's germline CDR1 is SQVTM and CDR2 ANQGSEA. The junction had 6 bases not matched to a gene; V was cut back by 7 bases and J by 6 bases. This CDR3 has 13 amino acids. CDR3 sequence: CSARDRGINTIYF. The CDR3, as DNA: TGCAGCGCCCGGGACAGGGGTATAAACACCATATATTTT.

V gene TRBV28 combines with J gene TRBJ2-1; 12 nucleotides align to TRBD2. The V gene's germline CDR1 is MDHEN and CDR2 SYDVKM. CDR3 size: 17 residues. After removal of 1 base from V and 7 bases from J, the junction contained 8 bases not matched to a gene. The CDR3 loop reads CASSLSGGLAGGNEQFF. As DNA, the CDR3 is TGTGCCAGCAGTTTATCGGGGGGGCTAGCGGGAGGGAATGAGCAGTTCTTC.

V is TRBV25-1 and J is TRBJ1-4; 10 nucleotides line up with TRBD1. CDR1 is MGHDK, CDR2 SYGVNS, per germline. CDR3 size: 14 residues. With 8 bases clipped from V and 6 bases from J, the junction kept 6 bases outside the gene matches. The CDR3 spells CASRDRGGDEKLFF. The CDR3, as DNA: TGTGCCAGCCGGGACAGGGGTGGAGATGAAAAACTGTTTTTT. The variable domain in full, with the rest retrieved from reference TRBV25-1 and TRBJ1-4, is EADIYQTPRYLVIGTGKKITLECSQTMGHDKMYWYQQDPGMELHLIHYSYGVNSTEKGDLSSESTVSRIRTEHFPLTLESARPSHTSQYLCASRDRGGDEKLFFGSGTQLSVL.

The V gene is TRBV19, the J gene TRBJ1-3; tentative D call: TRBD1 (5 bases). The CDR3 loop spans 14 amino acids. Trimming left V 6 bases short and J 0 bases short, with 9 bases between. Germline CDR1 LNHDA, CDR2 SQIVND (reference sequence). CDR3 in DNA: TGTGCCAGTAGCAGGGAAATCTCTGGAAACACCATATATTTT. Protein: CASSREISGNTIYF.

The V and J genes are TRBV5-5 and TRBJ1-3, with D perhaps TRBD1 (6 bases). The CDR3 is made up of 16 amino acids. Germline lookup yields CDR1 SGHKS and CDR2 YYEKEE (reference sequence). V lost 3 bases and J 5 bases, leaving 18 bases between the germline ends. The CDR3 loop reads CASSSLTQGSRNTIYF. CDR3 in DNA: TGTGCCAGCAGCTCGTTAACACAGGGTTCAAGAAACACCATATATTTT. Using reference TRBV5-5 and TRBJ1-3 for the parts outside the CDR3, the full variable domain is DAGVTQSPTHLIKTRGQQVTLRCSPISGHKSVSWYQQVLGQGPQFIFQYYEKEERGRGNFPDRFSARQFPNYSSELNVNALLLGDSALYLCASSSLTQGSRNTIYFGEGSWLTVV.

This rearrangement joins TRBV10-3 to TRBJ1-1; no firm D call. V lost 5 bases to trimming and J lost 4 bases, with 14 bases between them. The CDR3 extends over 14 amino acids. CDR1 and CDR2 (germline): ENHRY, SYGVKD. CDR3 sequence reads: CAISSAGEATEAFF. The CDR3 DNA reads TGTGCCATCAGTTCTGCGGGAGAGGCCACTGAAGCTTTCTTT.

V is TRBV7-7 and J is TRBJ2-1; 7 bases align to TRBD2. V dropped 5 bases and J dropped 9; count of bases not matched to a gene: 13. This CDR3 contains 15 residues. Germline CDR1 reads SSHAT; CDR2 reads FNYEAQ (reference sequence). The CDR3 nucleotides read TGTGCCAGCAGCCCAAGGAGGATAGCGGGCGCTGAGCAGTTCTTC. Its translation is CASSPRRIAGAEQFF.

The chain combines TRBV7-8 with TRBJ1-4; D is perhaps TRBD1 (6 bases). Trimming stripped 5 bases from V and 12 bases from J, with 13 bases between. Per germline, CDR1 SGHVS and CDR2 FQNEAQ. The CDR3 has 12 residues. The CDR3 DNA reads TGTGCCAGCAGCAGTACAGGGAGGGAACTGTTTTTT. Translating gives CASSSTGRELFF.

This clone has ten or more counts. This chain links TRBV6-5 with TRBJ2-2; D ambiguous. V lost 5 bases and J 4 bases, leaving 11 bases between the germline ends. Per germline, CDR1 MNHEY and CDR2 SVGAGI. This CDR3 has 14 residues. The CDR3 nucleotides read TGTGCCAGCAGTCAGTACCAAATCACCGGGGAGCTGTTTTTT. Residues: CASSQYQITGELFF.

In this sample, this clone turned up a few times. This chain joins TRBV19 and TRBJ2-3, with D tentatively TRBD2 (6 bases). V was shortened by 5 bases and J by 1 base, with 10 bases between the two germline ends. The germline gives CDR1 LNHDA, CDR2 SQIVND (reference sequence). This CDR3 spans 14 amino acids. This CDR3 reads CASSQSGRTDTQYF. The CDR3 coding sequence is TGTGCCAGTAGTCAAAGCGGGCGCACAGATACGCAGTATTTT.

This clone has more than one count but fewer than ten. The V gene is TRBV7-2, the J gene TRBJ2-7; TRBD1 aligns across 10 bases. The length of the CDR3 is 16 residues. Germline V CDR1 and CDR2: SGHTA, FQGNSA. The J segment lost 0 bases and the V segment lost 5 bases, leaving 7 bases of the junction unmatched. The CDR3: CASSPRTGGFSYEQYF. Here the CDR3 DNA reads TGTGCCAGCAGCCCCCGGACAGGGGGGTTCTCCTACGAGCAGTACTTC.